This TCR beta chain is drawn from a study of blood T cell repertoires in COVID-19. Overall study: Donors in the United States, Italy and Spain gave samples during acute or convalescent COVID-19. Sources were T cells, B-cell-depleted T cells, or PBMCs; the material itself was cDNA or gDNA.

Original data processing: Amplifying reference gene primers gave estimates of nucleated cell counts. Sequencing was performed with immunoSEQ multiplex PCR; in TCRdb, only in-frame clones are kept and a portion is missing. The V and J calls and the clone size are those of that table, but D and trimming were determined from the DNA. The sample lists about 74,000 clones, around 90% occurring once. The CDR3 runs to 17 residues. The V gene's germline CDR1 is SNHLY and CDR2 FYNNEI. Between the trimmed V and J ends, which lost 0 bases and 0 bases, there was a span of 14 bases. This clone has just a few counts.

Material: peripheral blood. The V and J genes are TRBV2 and TRBJ1-1; TRBD1 might be the D (5 bases). The clonotype originates from a woman older than 75 with acute or convalescent COVID-19. The CDR3 region is CASSEALTGGMNTEAFF. DNA for the CDR3: TGTGCCAGCAGTGAAGCGCTAACAGGTGGGATGAACACTGAAGCTTTCTTT.